The T cell receptor beta chain under discussion was sequenced for a study of cytomegalovirus exposure and HLA in healthy donors (dated by TCRdb to about 2017). A note on the overall study: An earlier analysis of about 530 of the donors reported around 280 Gb of sequence data and 117 million unique TCR beta sequences obtained from approximately 180 million T cells. An early release that covered more than 550 HLA-typed donors contained about 300 gigabases of sequencing data and 85 million to 100 million unique TCR sequences. Among the roughly 400 genotyped donors, about 83% belonged to the genetic ancestry cluster associated with self-reported Caucasian donors. The study aimed to test whether signatures of past pathogen exposure could be identified by cataloging public T cell receptors. The study used immunosequencing to profile the T cell repertoires of several hundred subjects and linked those repertoires to cytomegalovirus serostatus. A separate validation cohort of 100 to 150 different subjects was used in addition to the 666-subject first cohort. The study combined high-throughput TCR immunosequencing, statistical association of individual TCRs with disease status, and machine learning to predict cytomegalovirus infection status. A later analysis re-analyzed previously published TCR beta repertoires from roughly 600 donors and added high-resolution HLA genotyping to study TCR occurrence patterns. In the later analysis, no new phenotypic data were used to find candidate immune exposures; instead, reliance was placed on TCR beta sequences and their occurrence across donors. An earlier analysis of around 580 of the donors used high-throughput TCR beta sequencing to judge whether each TCR beta V gene segment behaved as functional or pseudogenic. Alongside the repertoire data, information on donor age, sex, ethnicity and CMV serostatus was compiled. A later genetic analysis took genome-wide SNP genotypes for about three fifths of the roughly 700 donors and used that subset as a discovery cohort. All discovery cohort repertoires had been generated on a single sequencing platform. HLA typing covered class I and class II loci at four-digit resolution. The number of typed donors differed by locus: roughly 620-640 for A, B, C, DRB1 and DQB1; 500 to 550 for DQA1; approximately 600 for DPA1; and around 490 for DPB1. Five DR-DQ haplotypes were handled as single units for association and clustering, since linkage in the cohort was strong. Among a few hundred genotyped donors of the cohort, an average of approximately 230,000 unique TCR beta nucleotide sequences were sequenced per donor, roughly a sixth of them non-productive. The paper's findings and limits, for the study overall: The presence/absence analyses assumed that sequencing depth was roughly uniform across donors, and that assumption may not be true. Broadly in line with IMGT annotations, most TCR beta V segments showed up in productive rearrangements about 90% or about 30% of the time in an earlier analysis of around 600 of the donors. The cohort was sequenced for TCR beta chains only, and without alpha or paired-chain data the features that could be detected were limited. Because some donors lacked HLA typing at each locus, the association tests relied only on the typed subset. According to a later analysis, parvovirus B19, influenza, CMV and Epstein-Barr virus appeared linked to several top co-occurrence clusters. A few of the identified cytomegalovirus-associated TCR beta chains were confirmed in vitro to be specific for cytomegalovirus antigens. In a later analysis, most CMV-associated TCR beta chains were found to appear HLA-restricted, with HLA associations seemingly driven largely by CMV exposure. Because counts were too low, seventeen rarely observed V segments, including chromosome 9 orphons, were excluded from the earlier analysis of 587 of the donors. Compared with the roughly 720-donor mean, donors in an Asian-associated ancestry cluster had fewer N-insertions in productive TCRs, according to a later genetic analysis. Across donors, most TCR sequences were observed very rarely, whereas some public TCRs were present in many individuals. A total of 150 to 200 TCR beta chains were listed by the study as associated with cytomegalovirus. Correlated functional status among segregating V segments might reflect linkage disequilibrium, but an unknown experimental factor could not be ruled out. It was suggested by the authors that the approach could potentially be generalized to other disease states and immunological phenotypes. For the cohort, immune exposure information was limited to CMV serostatus. The classifier was reported to diagnose cytomegalovirus status with high specificity and sensitivity in both the original and validation cohorts. A further reported finding was that TCR beta sequences accurately predicted the HLA-A and HLA-B alleles for most subjects in the first cohort. Some IMGT-functional V segments, including TRBV6-2 and TRBV6-3, could not be distinguished by the 87-base-pair reads and were therefore excluded. A cluster of highly shared sequence variants was judged likely to represent a technical artifact of the sequencing pipeline. In a later genetic analysis, a missense DCLRE1C variant was associated with V-gene and J-gene trimming of TCR beta chains, and the association was replicated in an independent cohort. In a later analysis, HLA-associated TCR beta chains showed more clonal expansion and lower generation probabilities than non-associated chains that were equally common. Assigning TCR associations to individual alleles was difficult when HLA alleles, especially DR and DQ, strongly co-occurred. A later analysis associated about 16,000 TCR beta sequences with specific HLA alleles at a false discovery rate of 0.05. According to a later analysis, TCR association rates differed among HLA loci, with DRB1 alleles showing the most associated TCRs and HLA-C alleles showing the fewest.

In this sample, this clone turned up a few times. The antigen this receptor binds is unknown. No base quality values were provided; no much bigger clone lies one nucleotide off. To prepare the library, the immunoSEQ multiplex PCR assay was applied. For the multiplex PCR, a mixture combining 60 forward primers for TCR Vbeta segments and 13 reverse primers for TCR Jbeta segments was used. The CDR3 region of rearranged TCR beta genes was amplified from genomic DNA with a multiplex PCR assay. On the Illumina HiSeq System, the amplified TCR beta libraries were sequenced as 87-base-pair reads. The authors' analysis ran thus. A later analysis counted approximately 74 million unique TCR beta chains across the roughly 700 repertoires, and 9.5 million to 11 million of these chains were shared by at least two donors. A nearest-neighbor algorithm error-corrected the raw reads and collapsed the reads into unique sequences, merging closely related sequences to remove PCR and sequencing errors. V, D and J gene segments were assigned by aligning CDR3 sequences to IMGT reference sequences. Each retained sequence needed at least a six-nucleotide match to both a V gene segment and a J gene segment. A rearrangement was called productive if the CDR3 had no stop codons and remained in frame with V and J, and every other rearrangement was called non-productive. CDR3 was defined according to IMGT convention as the region running from the second conserved V-encoded cysteine to the conserved J-encoded phenylalanine. The earlier analysis of about 590 of the donors excluded sequences that lacked an unambiguous match to a single V gene segment. An earlier analysis of 587 of the donors called V segments functional above 56.7% productive rearrangements and segregating when the between-donor standard deviation exceeded 5%. A statistical classification framework was built for diagnosing cytomegalovirus status from the catalog of TCR beta chain sequences. In a later analysis, TCR nucleotide sequences were compared against IMGT/GENE-DB human TR gene sequences so that V and J genes could be assigned. In a later analysis, CDR3 sequences and most-parsimonious VDJ recombination scenarios were assigned using the TCRdist pipeline. In a later analysis, each TCR beta chain was defined by its CDR3 amino acid sequence together with its V-gene family, and reads without a unique V-gene family were excluded. In a later analysis, approximately 640 highly shared, low-generation-probability nucleotide sequences were removed to address suspected cross-contamination and a sequencing artifact. A later analysis calculated a clonal expansion index for each public chain from normalized within-repertoire ranks of inferred template counts. Generation probabilities in a later analysis came from a VDJ recombination model fitted to out-of-frame rearrangements, and those results were checked against IGoR. A later analysis scored TCR-TCR, TCR-HLA and TCR-CMV co-occurrence with hypergeometric tests, applying a repertoire-size bias correction to TCR pairs. False discovery rates were estimated in a later analysis by permuting HLA or CMV assignments 20 times. A later analysis grouped co-occurring TCRs with DBSCAN, adding TCRdist sequence similarity when clustering within HLA-allele-positive subsets. Co-occurrence clustering excluded repertoires with fewer than 30,000 or more than 120,000 public chains, plus five with anomalous nucleotide sharing. TCRdb's version of the immuneACCESS table is confined to in-frame rearrangements and falls short of the full clone set. An unresolved V gene accounts for under half of the shortfall where checked; the remainder is of unknown origin. The DNA gave D and trimming, while V, J and clone size come from that table. A total of 110,000 to 150,000 clones appear in this sample, roughly 79% of them only once. The top ten constitute 2.8% of the sample.

The cohort was made up of roughly 670 healthy bone marrow donors. At the time of sampling, every cohort member was nominally healthy, though immune exposures that went unrecorded were likely present. The donor tested CMV seronegative and was one of the 352 seronegative cohort members. Every donor gave a peripheral blood sample, and the peripheral blood mononuclear cells from that sample were used for TCR beta sequencing. Genomic DNA was extracted from the blood cell samples with the Qiagen DNeasy Blood Extraction Kit. Trimming leaves V shorter by 6 bases and J shorter by 8 bases, with the junction holding 11 bases beyond the gene matches. The CDR3 runs 15 residues from the cysteine to the phenylalanine. The entry retains the CDR3 DNA only, 45 bases that are in frame from base 1. CDR1 and CDR2 are read off the germline V gene (reference sequence) as LNHDA and SQIVND.

The sequence links TRBV19 to TRBJ1-2; 11 bases in the middle match TRBD1. Sample: PBMCs. The receptor's source is a male donor in good health and CMV-seronegative. The sequenced DNA: TGTGCCAGTAGCGATCCGGGACAGGGGGTTCTAGGCTACACCTTC. This is translated as CASSDPGQGVLGYTF.